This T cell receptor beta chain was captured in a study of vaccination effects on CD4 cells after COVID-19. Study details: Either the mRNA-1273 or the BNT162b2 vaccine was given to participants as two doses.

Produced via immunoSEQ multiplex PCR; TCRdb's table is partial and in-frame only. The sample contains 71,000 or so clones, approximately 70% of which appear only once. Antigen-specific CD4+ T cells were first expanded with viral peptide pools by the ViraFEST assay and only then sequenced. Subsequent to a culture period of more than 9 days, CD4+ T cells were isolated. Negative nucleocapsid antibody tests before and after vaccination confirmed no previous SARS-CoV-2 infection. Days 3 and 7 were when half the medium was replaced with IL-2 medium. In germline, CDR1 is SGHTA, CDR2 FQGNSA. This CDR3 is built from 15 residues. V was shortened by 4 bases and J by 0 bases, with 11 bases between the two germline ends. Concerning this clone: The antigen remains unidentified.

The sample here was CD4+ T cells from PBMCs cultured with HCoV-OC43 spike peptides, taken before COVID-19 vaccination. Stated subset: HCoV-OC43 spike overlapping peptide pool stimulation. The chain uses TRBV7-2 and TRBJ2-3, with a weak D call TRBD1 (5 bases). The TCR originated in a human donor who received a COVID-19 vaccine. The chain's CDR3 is CASSSLGASTDTQYF. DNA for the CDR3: TGTGCCAGCAGCTCCCTAGGGGCTAGCACAGATACGCAGTATTTT.